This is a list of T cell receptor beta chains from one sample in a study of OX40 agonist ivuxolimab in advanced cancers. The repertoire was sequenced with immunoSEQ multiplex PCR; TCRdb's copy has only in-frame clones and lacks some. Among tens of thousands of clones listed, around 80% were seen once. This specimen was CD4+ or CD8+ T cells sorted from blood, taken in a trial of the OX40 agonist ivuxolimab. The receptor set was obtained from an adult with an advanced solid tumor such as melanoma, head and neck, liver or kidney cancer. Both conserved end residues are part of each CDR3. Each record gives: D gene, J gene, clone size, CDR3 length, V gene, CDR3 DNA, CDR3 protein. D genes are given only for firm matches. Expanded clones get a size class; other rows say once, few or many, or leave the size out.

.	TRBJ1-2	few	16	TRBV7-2	TGTGCCAGCAGCTTAGACCAGTTTGGGTCTAACTATGGCTACACCTTC	CASSLDQFGSNYGYTF
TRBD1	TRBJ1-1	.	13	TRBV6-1	TGTGCCAGCAGGCACGGACAGGCCACTGAAGCTTTCTTT	CASRHGQATEAFF
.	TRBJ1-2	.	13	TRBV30	TGTGCCTGGAGCACCGGACTTAACTATGGCTACACCTTC	CAWSTGLNYGYTF
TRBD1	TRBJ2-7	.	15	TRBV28	TGTGCCAGCAGTTCCAAGGACAGGGTCTCCTACGAGCAGTACTTC	CASSSKDRVSYEQYF
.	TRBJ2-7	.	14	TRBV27	TGTGCCAGCAGTTTGGGGGGTTCCGCCTACGAGCAGTACTTC	CASSLGGSAYEQYF
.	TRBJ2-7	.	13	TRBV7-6	TGTGCCAGCAGCTTAGGCCAGGGGGGCGAGCAGTACTTC	CASSLGQGGEQYF
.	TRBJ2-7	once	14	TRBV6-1	TGTGCCAGCAGTGAATACGGGGAAACCTACGAGCAGTACTTC	CASSEYGETYEQYF
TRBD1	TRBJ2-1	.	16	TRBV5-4	TGTGCCAGCAGCCCCGACAGGGGGGGTCCCTACAATGAGCAGTTCTTC	CASSPDRGGPYNEQFF
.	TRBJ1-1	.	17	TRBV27	TGTGCCAGCAGTGAAGCCCCCCGCCTACAGAGAAAGAACGAAGCTTTCTTT	CASSEAPRLQRKNEAFF
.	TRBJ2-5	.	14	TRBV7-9	TGTGCCAGCAGCTTAGTCCCCTTGAAAGAGACCCAGTACTTC	CASSLVPLKETQYF
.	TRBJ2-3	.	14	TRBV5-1	TGCGCCAGCAGCTTGGGAGATTCCAAAGATACGCAGTATTTT	CASSLGDSKDTQYF
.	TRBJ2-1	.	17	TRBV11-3	TGTGCCAGCAGCTCCATAGGGGCGGGCCTAGAGGACAATGAGCAGTTCTTC	CASSSIGAGLEDNEQFF
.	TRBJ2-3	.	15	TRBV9	TGTGCCAGCAGCGTAGGTACTATGAGCACAGATACGCAGTATTTT	CASSVGTMSTDTQYF
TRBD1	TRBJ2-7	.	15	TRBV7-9	TGTGCCAGCAGCTTCTCAGGGGGCCTTCAATACGAGCAGTACTTC	CASSFSGGLQYEQYF
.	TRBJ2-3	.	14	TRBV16	TGTGCCAGCAGCCTCGGGACTTTCACAGATACGCAGTATTTT	CASSLGTFTDTQYF
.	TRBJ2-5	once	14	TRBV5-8	TGTGCCAGCAGCTTGGGGGGATTACAAGAGACCCAGTACTTC	CASSLGGLQETQYF
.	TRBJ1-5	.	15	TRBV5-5	TGTGCCAGCAGCTTGGAGGGGTTGGGCAATCAGCCCCAGCATTTT	CASSLEGLGNQPQHF
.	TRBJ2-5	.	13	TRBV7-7	TGTGCTAGCAGCTTAGGCGTCTCAGAGACCCAGTACTTC	CASSLGVSETQYF
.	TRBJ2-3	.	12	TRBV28	TGTGCCAGCAGTTGGTCGAGAGATACGCAGTATTTT	CASSWSRDTQYF
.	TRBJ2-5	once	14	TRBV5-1	TGCGCCAGCAGCGCAGGACAGTACCAAGAGACCCAGTACTTC	CASSAGQYQETQYF
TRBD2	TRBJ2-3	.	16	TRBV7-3	TGTGCCAGCAGCTTACAAGCTAGCGGAAGCACAGATACGCAGTATTTT	CASSLQASGSTDTQYF
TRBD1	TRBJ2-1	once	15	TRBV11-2	TGTGCCAGCAGCTTCTTCCGGGACAGCGGCAATGAGCAGTTCTTC	CASSFFRDSGNEQFF
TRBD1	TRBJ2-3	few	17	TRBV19	TGTGCCAGTAGTATATCTTCGACAGGGGGCGAAACAGATACGCAGTATTTT	CASSISSTGGETDTQYF
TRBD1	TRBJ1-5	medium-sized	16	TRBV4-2	TGTGCCAGCAGCCTCGGACAGGCAGATAGCAATCAGCCCCAGCATTTT	CASSLGQADSNQPQHF
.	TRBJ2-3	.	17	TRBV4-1	TGCGCCAGCAGCGAATTCTCCATACTGAGCTCCACAGATACGCAGTATTTT	CASSEFSILSSTDTQYF
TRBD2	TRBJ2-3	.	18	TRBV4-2	TGTGCCAGCAGCCAAAAAGGAGCGGGAAGCGGCGCCACAGATACGCAGTATTTT	CASSQKGAGSGATDTQYF
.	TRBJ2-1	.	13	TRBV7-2	TGTGCCAGCAGCTTAAACAGGTACAATGAGCAGTTCTTC	CASSLNRYNEQFF
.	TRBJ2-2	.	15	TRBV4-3	TGCGCCAGCAGCCAAGATCTAGGGGACACCGGGGAGCTGTTTTTT	CASSQDLGDTGELFF
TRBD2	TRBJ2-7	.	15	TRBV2	TGTGCCAGCCTTGACGTTCCTAGCGGGCACTACGAGCAGTACTTC	CASLDVPSGHYEQYF
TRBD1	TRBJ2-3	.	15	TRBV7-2	TGTGCCAGCAGCTTAGTGCGGGACAGGGTTGATACGCAGTATTTT	CASSLVRDRVDTQYF
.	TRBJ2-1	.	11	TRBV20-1	TGCAGTGCTACTAGCAGCGATGAGCAGTTCTTC	CSATSSDEQFF
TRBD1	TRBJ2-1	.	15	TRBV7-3	TGTGCCAGCAGCTCCGGGACAGGGGTTTACAATGAGCAGTTCTTC	CASSSGTGVYNEQFF
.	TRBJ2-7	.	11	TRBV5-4	TGTGCCAGTTCACAGGGTAACGAGCAGTACTTC	CASSQGNEQYF
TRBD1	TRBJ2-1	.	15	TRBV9	TGTGCCAGCAGCGGACAGGGCCTGGGGCGACGAGAGCAGTTCTTC	CASSGQGLGRREQFF
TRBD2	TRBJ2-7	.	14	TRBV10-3	TGTGCCATCAGTGACTCTAGCGGTTCCTACGAGCAGTACTTC	CAISDSSGSYEQYF